This is a list of T cell receptor beta chains from one sample in a study of T-cell memory formation after mild COVID-19. TCRdb analysed the 5' RACE reads with MiXCR anew, one entry per CDR3 protein. Here the sample spans hundreds of thousands of distinct CDR3 sequences, under 20% being singletons. The sample consisted of PBMCs or a T cell subset sorted from them (not recorded which). These receptor sequences come from a man between 18 and 35 years old who had mild COVID-19 (a few samples of this study predate the infection). Cell type and time point are not known. Each CDR3 is given with its conserved first and last residue. A D gene is named only where the DNA matches it firmly. Clone size appears in some rows only: once, few, many, or a class for an expanded clone.

CDR3,DNA,V,D,J,size
CASSLGTSGGFTQYF,TGTGCCAGCAGCTTAGGGACTAGCGGGGGGTTTACGCAGTATTTT,TRBV7-2,TRBD2,TRBJ2-3,.
CASSFGPGAGTYEQYF,TGCGCCAGCAGCTTCGGTCCCGGGGCCGGGACCTACGAGCAGTACTTC,TRBV5-1,.,TRBJ2-7,.
CSVVSVANTEAFF,TGCAGCGTTGTGAGCGTAGCGAACACTGAAGCTTTCTTT,TRBV29-1,.,TRBJ1-1,.
CASSSTHGGPSTDTQYF,TGTGCCAGCAGCTCCACCCACGGGGGGCCGAGCACAGATACGCAGTATTTT,TRBV7-3,.,TRBJ2-3,few
CASSATLLLEQYF,TGCGCCAGCAGTGCCACCCTTCTCCTCGAGCAGTACTTC,TRBV10-1,.,TRBJ2-7,few
CASSINPRVDTQYF,TGTGCCAGTAGTATAAACCCCAGGGTCGATACGCAGTATTTT,TRBV19,.,TRBJ2-3,few
CASSQDMAGAGTDTQYF,TGCGCCAGCAGCCAAGATATGGCGGGAGCGGGCACAGATACGCAGTATTTT,TRBV4-3,TRBD2,TRBJ2-3,few
CASSLLRTRGANYGYTF,TGTGCCAGCAGCTTGTTACGTACTCGGGGGGCTAACTATGGCTACACCTTC,TRBV5-5,.,TRBJ1-2,.
CASRTEPPGELFF,TGTGCCAGCAGGACCGAACCACCCGGGGAGCTGTTTTTT,TRBV28,.,TRBJ2-2,few
CASSQVGGGVATGELFF,TGTGCCAGCAGCCAAGTTGGAGGTGGGGTAGCCACCGGGGAGCTGTTTTTT,TRBV4-2,.,TRBJ2-2,.
CASSQQWGGTYGYTF,TGTGCCAGCAGCCAACAATGGGGAGGGACCTATGGCTACACCTTC,TRBV14,.,TRBJ1-2,.
CASSQDVAGVIRDTQYF,TGCGCCAGCAGCCAAGATGTAGCGGGGGTGATACGAGATACGCAGTATTTT,TRBV4-3,TRBD2,TRBJ2-3,few
CASTARDPYEQYF,TGTGCCAGCACGGCCAGGGACCCATACGAGCAGTACTTC,TRBV2,.,TRBJ2-7,many
CASSPPRGNTGELFF,TGTGCCAGCAGTCCTCCGCGGGGGAACACCGGGGAGCTGTTTTTT,TRBV28,.,TRBJ2-2,.
CASTKTSGTGELFF,TGTGCCAGCACCAAAACCAGTGGCACCGGGGAGCTGTTTTTT,TRBV6-5,.,TRBJ2-2,.
CSVGPGSWGETQYF,TGCAGCGTTGGGCCTGGATCGTGGGGGGAGACCCAGTACTTC,TRBV29-1,.,TRBJ2-5,.
CASYPRGTLRGYTF,TGTGCCAGCTATCCCAGGGGAACACTTCGTGGCTACACCTTC,TRBV6-1,.,TRBJ1-2,few
CAISEGTNYEQYF,TGTGCCATCAGCGAAGGGACCAACTACGAGCAGTACTTC,TRBV10-3,.,TRBJ2-7,few
CSAERSTYEQYF,TGCAGTGCCGAGAGGAGCACCTACGAGCAGTACTTC,TRBV20-1,.,TRBJ2-7,few
CSVEDTTGELFF,TGCAGCGTTGAGGACACCACCGGGGAGCTGTTTTTT,TRBV29-1,.,TRBJ2-2,few
CASSQGGGPTEAFF,TGCGCCAGCAGCCAAGGAGGGGGGCCCACTGAAGCTTTCTTT,TRBV4-1,.,TRBJ1-1,.
CASSLGLAGVPSSYEQYF,TGTGCCAGCAGCTTAGGGCTAGCGGGGGTCCCTAGCTCCTACGAGCAGTACTTC,TRBV7-2,TRBD2,TRBJ2-7,.
CASSLYALTSGGPSNTQYF,TGTGCCAGCAGCTTATACGCCCTCACTAGCGGGGGGCCTTCGAATACGCAGTATTTT,TRBV7-6,TRBD2,TRBJ2-3,.
CASSLKGAGGELFF,TGCGCCAGCAGCCTTAAGGGGGCCGGCGGGGAGCTGTTTTTT,TRBV4-1,TRBD1,TRBJ2-2,few
CASSWTSGGYEQYF,TGTGCCAGCAGTTGGACTAGCGGGGGTTACGAGCAGTACTTC,TRBV27,TRBD2,TRBJ2-7,many
CASSLPLTASTDTQYF,TGTGCCAGCAGCTTGCCCCTGACAGCTAGCACAGATACGCAGTATTTT,TRBV5-6,.,TRBJ2-3,.
CASSLAQGQGAKNIQYF,TGTGCCAGCAGCTTAGCGCAGGGACAGGGGGCCAAAAACATTCAGTACTTC,TRBV7-2,TRBD1,TRBJ2-4,few
CASSLMKHGNTEAFF,TGTGCCAGCAGCTTAATGAAGCACGGGAACACTGAAGCTTTCTTT,TRBV7-8,.,TRBJ1-1,few
CASSLGSGGRWNTEAFF,TGCGCCAGCAGCTTGGGATCTGGGGGGAGGTGGAACACTGAAGCTTTCTTT,TRBV5-1,.,TRBJ1-1,.
CASSADRVFDEQYF,TGTGCCAGCAGCGCGGACAGGGTTTTCGACGAGCAGTACTTC,TRBV11-2,TRBD1,TRBJ2-7,.
CASNSTRTNTEAFF,TGCGCCAGCAATTCTACGCGGACGAACACTGAAGCTTTCTTT,TRBV5-1,.,TRBJ1-1,many
CASSQEVRGLGTEAFF,TGCGCCAGCAGCCAAGAAGTCAGGGGGCTCGGCACTGAAGCTTTCTTT,TRBV4-1,TRBD1,TRBJ1-1,many
CASSLRTSMGEQFF,TGTGCCAGCAGCCTACGGACTAGCATGGGTGAGCAGTTCTTC,TRBV14,TRBD2,TRBJ2-1,few
CSAPPLTNTGELFF,TGCAGTGCTCCCCCACTCACGAACACCGGGGAGCTGTTTTTT,TRBV20-1,.,TRBJ2-2,.
CASSQDRWILGYTGELFF,TGTGCCAGCAGCCAAGATAGATGGATCCTCGGGTACACCGGGGAGCTGTTTTTT,TRBV4-2,.,TRBJ2-2,.
CSARDPGGNTEAFF,TGCAGTGCTAGAGATCCGGGAGGGAACACTGAAGCTTTCTTT,TRBV20-1,.,TRBJ1-1,many
CASSQDARETQYF,TGCGCCAGCAGCCAAGATGCGAGAGAGACCCAGTACTTC,TRBV4-3,.,TRBJ2-5,.
CASSQSLLGQGAEANEKLFF,TGCGCCAGCAGCCAATCTCTCCTAGGACAGGGGGCGGAAGCTAATGAAAAACTGTTTTTT,TRBV4-3,TRBD1,TRBJ1-4,few
CASSQESSGTGGVFF,TGTGCCAGCAGCCAGGAGAGTAGCGGGACAGGGGGAGTTTTCTTT,TRBV7-8,TRBD1,TRBJ1-1,few
CSARDGGVLEQYF,TGCAGTGCTAGAGATGGGGGAGTACTTGAGCAGTACTTC,TRBV20-1,.,TRBJ2-7,.
CASSEGEMVSSPLHF,TGTGCCAGCAGTGAAGGGGAGATGGTTAGTTCACCCCTCCACTTT,TRBV25-1,.,TRBJ1-6,few
CASSLGGYQSPLHF,TGTGCCAGCAGTTTGGGCGGGTATCAGTCACCCCTCCACTTT,TRBV12-3/TRBV12-4,.,TRBJ1-6,.
CASSSDWGPGELFF,TGCGCCAGCAGCTCCGACTGGGGACCCGGGGAGCTGTTTTTT,TRBV5-1,.,TRBJ2-2,few
CASSTRLAGAYEQYF,TGTGCCAGCAGTACAAGACTAGCGGGGGCCTACGAGCAGTACTTC,TRBV6-5,TRBD2,TRBJ2-7,.
CASSRITGSSTDTQYF,TGTGCCAGCAGCCGAATAACAGGTTCTAGCACAGATACGCAGTATTTT,TRBV7-2,.,TRBJ2-3,.
CACSPPGTLYEQYF,TGTGCCTGTTCCCCTCCCGGGACGCTCTACGAGCAGTACTTC,TRBV30,.,TRBJ2-7,.
CASSYSAGPAFF,TGTGCCAGCAGTTACTCGGCAGGGCCAGCTTTCTTT,TRBV6-5,.,TRBJ1-1,many